This T cell receptor beta chain was documented in a study of T cell repertoires in cytomegalovirus infection. As for the study in general: Signatures in public TCR beta sequences pointed to both CMV infection and matching HLA type.

Note on this clonotype: Its antigen is undetermined.

Germline lookup yields CDR1 KGHDR and CDR2 SFDVKD. CDR3 length: 14 residues. Trimming left V 5 bases short and J 9 bases short, with 17 bases between. Broader study findings: Across the ex vivo response, the dominant clonotypes were HLA-C-restricted CMV-specific TCR beta clonotypes. Using cumulative public TCR beta family frequency, the authors identified those who carried CMV together with the relevant HLA.

Via MiXCR, TCRdb re-called the reads, giving one row per CDR3 protein. The sample includes roughly 300,000 distinct CDR3 sequences, over 7.5% of them seen just once. This chain uses TRBV24-1 with TRBJ2-3; D possibly corresponds to TRBD2 (5 bases). This clonotype was obtained from a human donor in good health (CMV status not recorded). Some clones in this sample may be carry-over from other donors' samples. Sequencing was carried out using PBMCs. The CDR3 loop reads CATSGPGLVGTQYF. For the CDR3, the DNA is TGTGCCACCAGTGGTCCAGGACTCGTCGGGACGCAGTATTTT.